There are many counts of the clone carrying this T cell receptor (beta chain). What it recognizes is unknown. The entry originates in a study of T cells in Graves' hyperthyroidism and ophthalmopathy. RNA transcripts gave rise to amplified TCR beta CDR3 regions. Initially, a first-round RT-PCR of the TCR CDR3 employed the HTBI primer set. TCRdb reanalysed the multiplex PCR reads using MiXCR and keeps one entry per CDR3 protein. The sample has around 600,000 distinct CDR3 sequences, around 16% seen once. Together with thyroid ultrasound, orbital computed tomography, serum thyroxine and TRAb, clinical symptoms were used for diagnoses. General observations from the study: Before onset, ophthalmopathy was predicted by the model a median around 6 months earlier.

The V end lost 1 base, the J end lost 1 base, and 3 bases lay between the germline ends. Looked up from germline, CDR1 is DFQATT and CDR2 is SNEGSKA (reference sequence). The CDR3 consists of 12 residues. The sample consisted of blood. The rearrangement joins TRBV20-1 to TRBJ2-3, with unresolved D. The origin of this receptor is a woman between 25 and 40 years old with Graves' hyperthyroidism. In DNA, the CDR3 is TGCAGTGCTAGAGTGGGCACAGATACGCAGTATTTT. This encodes CSARVGTDTQYF.